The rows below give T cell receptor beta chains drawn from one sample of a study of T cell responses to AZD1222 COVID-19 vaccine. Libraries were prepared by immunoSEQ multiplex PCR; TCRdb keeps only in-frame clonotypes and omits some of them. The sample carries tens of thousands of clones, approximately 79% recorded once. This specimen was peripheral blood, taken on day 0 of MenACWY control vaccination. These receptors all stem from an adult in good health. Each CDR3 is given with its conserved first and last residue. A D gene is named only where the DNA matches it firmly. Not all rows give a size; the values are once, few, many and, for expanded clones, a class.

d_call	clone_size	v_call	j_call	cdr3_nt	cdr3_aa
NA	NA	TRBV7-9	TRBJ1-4	TGTGCCAGCAGCTCAGACCTTTGGGGAGTATATGAAAAACTGTTTTTT	CASSSDLWGVYEKLFF
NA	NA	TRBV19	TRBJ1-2	TGTGCCAGTAGATCGCGGGATCCTCATGGCTACACCTTC	CASRSRDPHGYTF
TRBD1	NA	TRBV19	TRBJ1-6	TGTGCCATCTCAACCGGGACAGGGGCTTCACCCCTCCACTTT	CAISTGTGASPLHF
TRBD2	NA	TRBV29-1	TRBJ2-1	TGCAGCGTTGACCTAAGGACTAGTATCTCCTACAATGAGCAGTTCTTC	CSVDLRTSISYNEQFF
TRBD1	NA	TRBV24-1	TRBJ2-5	TGTGCCACCAGTGATAGTTACACAGGGGCAGCCCAAGAGACCCAGTACTTC	CATSDSYTGAAQETQYF
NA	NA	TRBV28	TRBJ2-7	TGTGCCAGCAGTTTGGGGCAGGGTGTTAGAGAGCAGTACTTC	CASSLGQGVREQYF
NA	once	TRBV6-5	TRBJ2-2	TGTGCCAGCAGCCCCCTTGGGACCGGGGAGCTGTTTTTT	CASSPLGTGELFF
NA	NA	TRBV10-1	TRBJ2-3	TGCGCCAGCAGTCTAGACGAGGGATGGGTAGATACGCAGTATTTT	CASSLDEGWVDTQYF
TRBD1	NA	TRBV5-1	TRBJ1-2	TGCGCCAGCAGCTCGGGACAGGGATATGGCTACACCTTC	CASSSGQGYGYTF
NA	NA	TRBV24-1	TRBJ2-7	TGTGCCACCAGTCACCCAGACCAGGGTGTCACCCAGTACTTC	CATSHPDQGVTQYF
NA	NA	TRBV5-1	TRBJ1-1	TGCGCCAGCGCAGGGACTATGAACACTGAAGCTTTCTTT	CASAGTMNTEAFF
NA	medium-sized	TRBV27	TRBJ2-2	TGTGCCAGCAGTTCGGGGGAGAGCGTCTCCGGGGAGCTGTTTTTT	CASSSGESVSGELFF
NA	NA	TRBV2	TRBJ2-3	TGTGCCAGCGGCCGGACAAGAAACACAGATACGCAGTATTTT	CASGRTRNTDTQYF
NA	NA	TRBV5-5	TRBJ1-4	TGTGCCAGCAGCTCGGTTCCCGAAAAACTGTTTTTT	CASSSVPEKLFF
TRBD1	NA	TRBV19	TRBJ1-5	TGTGCCAGTAGTCTCCAGGGGGCTACTCAGCCCCAGCATTTT	CASSLQGATQPQHF
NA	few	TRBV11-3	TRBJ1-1	TGTGCCAGCAGCTTAAGTTCGTACACTGAAGCTTTCTTT	CASSLSSYTEAFF
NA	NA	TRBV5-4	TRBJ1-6	TGTGCCAGCAATCAGGGAACGGATTCACCCCTCCACTTT	CASNQGTDSPLHF
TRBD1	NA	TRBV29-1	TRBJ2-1	TGCAGCGCGGACAGGGGTCCCACCTACAATGAGCAGTTCTTC	CSADRGPTYNEQFF
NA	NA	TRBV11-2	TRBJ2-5	TGTGCCAGCAGCGGGGCCGGGAAACGAGAGACCCAGTACTTC	CASSGAGKRETQYF
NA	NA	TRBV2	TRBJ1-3	TGTGCCAGCAGTGATTGGGTCAGCTCTGGAAACACCATATATTTT	CASSDWVSSGNTIYF
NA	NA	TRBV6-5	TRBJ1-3	TGTGCCAGCAGTACACAGGAGCTGCGCAACACCATATATTTT	CASSTQELRNTIYF
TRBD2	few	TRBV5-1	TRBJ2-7	TGCGCCAGCAGCTGGATCGGGACTAGCGGGAGATCCTACGAGCAGTACTTC	CASSWIGTSGRSYEQYF
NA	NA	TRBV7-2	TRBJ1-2	TGTGCCAGCAGCTTAGTGAATACTAACTATGGCTACACCTTC	CASSLVNTNYGYTF
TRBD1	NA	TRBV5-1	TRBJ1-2	TGCGCCAGCAGCTTGGAGGGACAGGCTTCAACTTCCACCTTC	CASSLEGQASTSTF
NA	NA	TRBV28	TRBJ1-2	TGTGCCAGCAGTTTAAGGGTCACCGTGGGTGGCTACACCTTC	CASSLRVTVGGYTF
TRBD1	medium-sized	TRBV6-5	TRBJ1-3	TGTGCCAGCAGTTCGGACAGGGCCAACACCATATATTTT	CASSSDRANTIYF
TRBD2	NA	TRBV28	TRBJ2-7	TGTGCCAGCTCTAGCGGGAGCTTCTACGAGCAGTACTTC	CASSSGSFYEQYF
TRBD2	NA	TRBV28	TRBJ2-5	TGTGCCAGCAGCTTAGCGGGAGAAACCCAAGAGACCCAGTACTTC	CASSLAGETQETQYF
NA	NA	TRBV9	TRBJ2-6	TGTGCCAGCAGCCCCCGACGACAAAGCTCTGGGGCCAACGTCCTGACTTTC	CASSPRRQSSGANVLTF
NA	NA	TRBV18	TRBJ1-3	TGTGCCAGCTCCCCCGAGGTGGCTGGAAACACCATATATTTT	CASSPEVAGNTIYF
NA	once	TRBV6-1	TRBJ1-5	TGTGCCAGCAGTGAAGCGCTTTATACGCCCCAGCATTTT	CASSEALYTPQHF
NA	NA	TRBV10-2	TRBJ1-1	TGCGCCAGCAGTGAAAACAGCAACACTGAAGCTTTCTTT	CASSENSNTEAFF
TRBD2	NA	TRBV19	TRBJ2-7	TGTGCCAGTAGCCTGAGAGCGGGAGCCTACGAGCAGTACTTC	CASSLRAGAYEQYF
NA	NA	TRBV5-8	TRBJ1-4	TGTGCCAGCAGCTTAATTCGGGGTGAAAAACTGTTTTTT	CASSLIRGEKLFF
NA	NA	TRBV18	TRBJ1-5	TGTGCCAGCTCACCAACGGGGGGCAATCAGCCCCAGCATTTT	CASSPTGGNQPQHF
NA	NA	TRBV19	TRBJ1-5	TGTGCCAGTAGTGGCCAGAGTCAGCCCCAGCATTTT	CASSGQSQPQHF
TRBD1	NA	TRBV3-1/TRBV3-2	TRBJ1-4	TGTGCCAGCAGCCGACAGGGAGGTAATGAAAAACTGTTTTTT	CASSRQGGNEKLFF
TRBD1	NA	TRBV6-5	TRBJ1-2	TGTGCCAGCACCCGACGGGGCAGGGGGGATGGCTACACCTTC	CASTRRGRGDGYTF
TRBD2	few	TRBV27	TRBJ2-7	TGTGCCAGCACCTTTCTAGCGGGAGGGGTCTACGAGCAGTACTTC	CASTFLAGGVYEQYF
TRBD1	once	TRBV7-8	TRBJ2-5	TGTGCCAGCAGCGACTACAGGGGGCGCGGGGAGACCCAGTACTTC	CASSDYRGRGETQYF
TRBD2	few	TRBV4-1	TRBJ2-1	TGCGCCAGCAGCCTCACTACACTAGCGGGAGGGCGCAATGAGCAGTTCTTC	CASSLTTLAGGRNEQFF
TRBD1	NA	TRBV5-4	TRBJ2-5	TGTGCCAGCAGTACGGACAGGTTGCGGATAGAGACCCAGTACTTC	CASSTDRLRIETQYF
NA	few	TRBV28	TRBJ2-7	TGTGCCACCACACCTCCGGGACCCGGTCCCGAGCAGTACTTC	CATTPPGPGPEQYF
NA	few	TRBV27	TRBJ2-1	TGTGCCAGCAGTTTATCCCGAGTATACAATGAGCAGTTCTTC	CASSLSRVYNEQFF
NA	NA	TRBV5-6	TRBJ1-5	TGTGCCAGCAGCTTGAGTGGGCTGGATCAGCCCCAGCATTTT	CASSLSGLDQPQHF
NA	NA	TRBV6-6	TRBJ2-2	TGTGCCAGCAGACGGGGCAGCGGGGAGCTGTTTTTT	CASRRGSGELFF
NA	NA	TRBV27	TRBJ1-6	TGTGCCAGCAGTACCACCGGGACAAAAAATTCACCCCTCCACTTT	CASSTTGTKNSPLHF
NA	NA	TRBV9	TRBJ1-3	TGTGCCAGCAGTGACCGAGGAGACTCTGGAAACACCATATATTTT	CASSDRGDSGNTIYF
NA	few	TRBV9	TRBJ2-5	TGTGCCAGCAGCGTTAATGAGGGGCGCCGGGAGACCCAGTACTTC	CASSVNEGRRETQYF